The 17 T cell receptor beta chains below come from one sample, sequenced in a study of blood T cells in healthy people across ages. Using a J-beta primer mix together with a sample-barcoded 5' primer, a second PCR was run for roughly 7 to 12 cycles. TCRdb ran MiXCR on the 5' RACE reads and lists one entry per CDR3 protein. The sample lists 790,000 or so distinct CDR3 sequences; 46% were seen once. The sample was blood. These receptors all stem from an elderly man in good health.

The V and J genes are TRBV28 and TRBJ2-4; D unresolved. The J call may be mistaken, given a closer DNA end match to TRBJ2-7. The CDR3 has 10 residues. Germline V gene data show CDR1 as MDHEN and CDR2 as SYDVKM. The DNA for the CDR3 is TGTGCCAGCAGTTTCGTCGAGCAGTACTTC. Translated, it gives CASSFVEQYF.

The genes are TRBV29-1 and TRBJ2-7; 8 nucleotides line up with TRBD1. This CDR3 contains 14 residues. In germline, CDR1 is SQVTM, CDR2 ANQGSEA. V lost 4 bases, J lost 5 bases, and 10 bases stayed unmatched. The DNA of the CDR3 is TGCAGCGTTGGTACAGGGGGGAGATCCAACGAGCAGTACTTC. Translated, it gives CSVGTGGRSNEQYF.

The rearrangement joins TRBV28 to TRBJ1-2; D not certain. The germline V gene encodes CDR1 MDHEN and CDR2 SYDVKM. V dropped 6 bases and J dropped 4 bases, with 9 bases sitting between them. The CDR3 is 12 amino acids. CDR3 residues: CASRADLYGYTF. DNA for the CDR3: TGTGCCAGCAGAGCAGACCTCTATGGCTACACCTTC.

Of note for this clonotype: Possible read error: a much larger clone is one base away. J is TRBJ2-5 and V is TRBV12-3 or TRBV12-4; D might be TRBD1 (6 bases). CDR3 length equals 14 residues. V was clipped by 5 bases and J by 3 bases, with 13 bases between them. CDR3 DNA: TGTGCCAGCAGTGTTCTGGACAGAAAAGAGACCCAGTACTTC. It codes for CASSVLDRKETQYF.

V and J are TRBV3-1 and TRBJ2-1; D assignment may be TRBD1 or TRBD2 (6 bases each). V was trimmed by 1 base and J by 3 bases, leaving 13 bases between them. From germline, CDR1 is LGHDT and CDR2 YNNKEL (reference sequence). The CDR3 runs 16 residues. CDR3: CASSQVTGALYNEQFF. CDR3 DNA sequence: TGTGCCAGCAGCCAAGTGACGGGGGCCCTCTACAATGAGCAGTTCTTC.

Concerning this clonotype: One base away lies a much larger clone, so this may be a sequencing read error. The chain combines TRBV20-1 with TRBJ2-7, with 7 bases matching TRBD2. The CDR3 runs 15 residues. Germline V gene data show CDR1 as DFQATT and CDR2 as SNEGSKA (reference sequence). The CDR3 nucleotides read TGCAGTGCGCAGTCTAGCGGAAGTAGCTCCTACGGGCAGTACTTC. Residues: CSAQSSGSSSYGQYF.

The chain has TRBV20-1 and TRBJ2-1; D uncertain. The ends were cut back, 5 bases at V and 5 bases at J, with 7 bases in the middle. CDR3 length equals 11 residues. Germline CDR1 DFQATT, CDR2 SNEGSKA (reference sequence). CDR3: CSAGGNNEQFF. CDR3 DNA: TGCAGTGCTGGCGGAAACAATGAGCAGTTCTTC.

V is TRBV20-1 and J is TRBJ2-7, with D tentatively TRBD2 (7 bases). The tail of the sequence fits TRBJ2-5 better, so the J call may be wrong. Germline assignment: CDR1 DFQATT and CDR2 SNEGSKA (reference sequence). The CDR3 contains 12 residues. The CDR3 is CSGEGGGKTQYF. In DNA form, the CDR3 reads TGCAGTGGGGAGGGGGGGGGAAAGACCCAGTACTTC.

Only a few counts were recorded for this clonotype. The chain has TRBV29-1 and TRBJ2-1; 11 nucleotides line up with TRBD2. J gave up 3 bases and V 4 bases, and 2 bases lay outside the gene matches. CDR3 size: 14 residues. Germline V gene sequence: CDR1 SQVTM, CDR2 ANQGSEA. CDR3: CSVGLAGNYNEQFF. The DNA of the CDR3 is TGCAGCGTTGGACTAGCGGGAAACTACAATGAGCAGTTCTTC.

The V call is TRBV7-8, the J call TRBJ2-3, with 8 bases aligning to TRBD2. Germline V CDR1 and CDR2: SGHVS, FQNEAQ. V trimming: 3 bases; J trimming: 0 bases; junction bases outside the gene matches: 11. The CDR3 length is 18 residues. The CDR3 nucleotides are TGTGCCAGCAGCTTCCTCAATAGCGGGACGGAAAGCACAGATACGCAGTATTTT. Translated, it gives CASSFLNSGTESTDTQYF.

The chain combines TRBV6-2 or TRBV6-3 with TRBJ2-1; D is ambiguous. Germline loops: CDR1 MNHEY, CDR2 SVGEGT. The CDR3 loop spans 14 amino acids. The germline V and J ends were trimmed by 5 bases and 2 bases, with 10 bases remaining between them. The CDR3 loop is CASSTLNPYNEQFF. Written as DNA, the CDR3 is TGTGCCAGCAGTACCCTTAACCCCTACAATGAGCAGTTCTTC.

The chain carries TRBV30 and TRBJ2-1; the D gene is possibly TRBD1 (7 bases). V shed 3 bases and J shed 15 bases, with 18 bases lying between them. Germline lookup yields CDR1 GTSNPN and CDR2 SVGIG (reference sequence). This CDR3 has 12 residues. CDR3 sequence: CAWSPPGGFLFF. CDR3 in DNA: TGTGCCTGGAGCCCGCCAGGGGGGTTCCTGTTCTTC.

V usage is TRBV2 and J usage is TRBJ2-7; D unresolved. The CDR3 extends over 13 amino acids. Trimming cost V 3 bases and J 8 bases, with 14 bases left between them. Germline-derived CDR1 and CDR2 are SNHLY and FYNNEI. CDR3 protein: CASSEASGAKQYF. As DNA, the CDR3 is TGTGCCAGCAGTGAGGCGTCAGGAGCTAAGCAGTACTTC.

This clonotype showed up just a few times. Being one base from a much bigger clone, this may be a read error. CDR3 protein: CASSLNPGGDQETLYF. CDR3 sequence (DNA): TGTGCCAGCAGCTTAAATCCAGGGGGCGACCAAGAGACCCTGTACTTC. The genes are TRBV13 and TRBJ2-5; 8 nucleotides line up with TRBD1. This CDR3 has 16 amino acids. Per germline, CDR1 PRHDT and CDR2 FYEKMQ (reference sequence).

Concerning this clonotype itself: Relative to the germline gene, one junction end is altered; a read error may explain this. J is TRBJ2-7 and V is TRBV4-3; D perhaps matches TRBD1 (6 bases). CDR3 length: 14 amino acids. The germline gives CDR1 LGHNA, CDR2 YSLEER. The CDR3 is CASSQALDSYEQCF. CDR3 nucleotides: TGCGCCAGCAGCCAAGCCCTGGACAGCTACGAGCAGTGCTTC.

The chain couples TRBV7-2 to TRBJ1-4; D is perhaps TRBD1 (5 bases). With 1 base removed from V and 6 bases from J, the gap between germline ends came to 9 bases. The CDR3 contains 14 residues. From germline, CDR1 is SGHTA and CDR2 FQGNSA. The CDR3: CASSLESRDEKLFF. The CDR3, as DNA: TGTGCCAGCAGCTTAGAGTCCAGGGATGAAAAACTGTTTTTT.

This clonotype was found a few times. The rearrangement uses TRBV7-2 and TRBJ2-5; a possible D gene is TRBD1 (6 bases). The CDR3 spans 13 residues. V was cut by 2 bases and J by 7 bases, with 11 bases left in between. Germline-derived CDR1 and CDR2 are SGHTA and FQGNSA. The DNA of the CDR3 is TGTGCCAGCAGCTTACCCGCCAGGGGGACCCAGTACTTC. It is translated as CASSLPARGTQYF. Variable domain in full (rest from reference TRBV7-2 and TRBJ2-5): GAGVSQSPSNKVTEKGKDVELRCDPISGHTALYWYRQSLGQGLEFLIYFQGNSAPDKSGLPSDRFSAERTGGSVSTLTIQRTQQEDSAVYLCASSLPARGTQYFGPGTRLLVL.